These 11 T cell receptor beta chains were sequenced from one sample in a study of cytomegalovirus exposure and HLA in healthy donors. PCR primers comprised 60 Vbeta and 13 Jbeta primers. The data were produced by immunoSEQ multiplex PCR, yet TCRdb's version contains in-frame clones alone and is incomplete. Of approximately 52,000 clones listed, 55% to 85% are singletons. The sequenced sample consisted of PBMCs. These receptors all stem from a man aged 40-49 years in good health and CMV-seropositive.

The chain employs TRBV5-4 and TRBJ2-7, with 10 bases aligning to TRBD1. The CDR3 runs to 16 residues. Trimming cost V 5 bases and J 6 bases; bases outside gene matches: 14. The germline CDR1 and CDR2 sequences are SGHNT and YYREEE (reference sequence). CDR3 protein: CASSRDPGQGRLEQYF. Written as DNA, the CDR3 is TGTGCCAGCAGTCGGGATCCGGGACAGGGGCGCCTCGAGCAGTACTTC. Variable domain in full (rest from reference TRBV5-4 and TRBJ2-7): ETGVTQSPTHLIKTRGQQVTLRCSSQSGHNTVSWYQQALGQGPQFIFQYYREEENGRGNFPPRFSGLQFPNYSSELNVNALELDDSALYLCASSRDPGQGRLEQYFGPGTRLTVT.

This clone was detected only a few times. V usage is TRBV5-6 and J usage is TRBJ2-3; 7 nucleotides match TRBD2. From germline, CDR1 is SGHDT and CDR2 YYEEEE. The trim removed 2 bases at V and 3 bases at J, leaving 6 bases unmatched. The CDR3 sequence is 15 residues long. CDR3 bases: TGTGCCAGCAGCTTAGTATCCGGGGGGACAGATACGCAGTATTTT. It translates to CASSLVSGGTDTQYF.

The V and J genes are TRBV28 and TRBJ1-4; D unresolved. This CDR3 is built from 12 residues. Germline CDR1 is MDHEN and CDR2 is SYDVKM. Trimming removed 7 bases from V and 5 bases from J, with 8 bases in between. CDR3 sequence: CASNQINEKLFF. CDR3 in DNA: TGTGCCAGCAACCAGATAAATGAAAAACTGTTTTTT.

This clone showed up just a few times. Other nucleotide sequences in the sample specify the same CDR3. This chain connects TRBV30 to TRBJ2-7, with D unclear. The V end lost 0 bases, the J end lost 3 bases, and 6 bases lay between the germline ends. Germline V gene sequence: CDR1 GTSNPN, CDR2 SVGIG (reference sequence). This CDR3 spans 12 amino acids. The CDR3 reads CAWSVRGYEQYF. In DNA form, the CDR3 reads TGTGCCTGGAGTGTACGAGGCTACGAGCAGTACTTC. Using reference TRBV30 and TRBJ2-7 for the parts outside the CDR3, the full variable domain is SQTIHQWPATLVQPVGSPLSLECTVEGTSNPNLYWYRQAAGRGLQLLFYSVGIGQISSEVPQNLSASRPQDRQFILSSKKLLLSDSGFYLCAWSVRGYEQYFGPGTRLTVT.

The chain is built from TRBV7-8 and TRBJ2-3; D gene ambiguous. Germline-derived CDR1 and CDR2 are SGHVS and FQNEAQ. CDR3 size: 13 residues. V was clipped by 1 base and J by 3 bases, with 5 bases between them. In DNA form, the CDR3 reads TGTGCCAGCAGCTTAGTAATGACAGATACGCAGTATTTT. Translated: CASSLVMTDTQYF.

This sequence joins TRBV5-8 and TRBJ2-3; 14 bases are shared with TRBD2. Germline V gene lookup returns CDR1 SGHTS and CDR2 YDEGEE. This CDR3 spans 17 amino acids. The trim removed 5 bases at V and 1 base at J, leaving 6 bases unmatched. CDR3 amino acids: CASSSGTSGGGTDTQYF. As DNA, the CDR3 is TGTGCCAGCAGTTCCGGGACTAGCGGGGGAGGCACAGATACGCAGTATTTT.

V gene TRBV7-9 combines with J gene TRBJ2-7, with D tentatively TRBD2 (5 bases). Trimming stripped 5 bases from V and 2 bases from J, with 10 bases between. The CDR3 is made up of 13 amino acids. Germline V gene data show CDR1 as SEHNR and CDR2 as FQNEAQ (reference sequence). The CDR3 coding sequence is TGTGCCAGCAGCCCGGGGAGTACCTACGAGCAGTACTTC. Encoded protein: CASSPGSTYEQYF.

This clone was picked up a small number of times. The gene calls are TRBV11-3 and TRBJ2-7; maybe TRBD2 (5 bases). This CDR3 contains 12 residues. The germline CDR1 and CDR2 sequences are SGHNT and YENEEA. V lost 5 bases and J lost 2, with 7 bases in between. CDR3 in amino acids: CASSPGTYEQYF. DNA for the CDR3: TGTGCCAGCAGCCCCGGGACCTACGAGCAGTACTTC.

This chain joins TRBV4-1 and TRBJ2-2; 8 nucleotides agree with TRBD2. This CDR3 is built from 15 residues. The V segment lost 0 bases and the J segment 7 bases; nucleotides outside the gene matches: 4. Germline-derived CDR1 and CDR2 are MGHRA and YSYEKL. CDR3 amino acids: CASSQDREGGGELFF. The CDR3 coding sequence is TGCGCCAGCAGCCAAGATCGGGAGGGTGGCGGGGAGCTGTTTTTT.

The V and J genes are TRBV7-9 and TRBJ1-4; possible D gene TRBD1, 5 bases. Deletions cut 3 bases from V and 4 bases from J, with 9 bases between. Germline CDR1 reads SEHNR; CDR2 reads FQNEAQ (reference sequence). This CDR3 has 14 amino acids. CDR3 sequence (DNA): TGTGCCAGCAGCTTGATCAGGGATAATGAAAAACTGTTTTTT. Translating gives CASSLIRDNEKLFF.

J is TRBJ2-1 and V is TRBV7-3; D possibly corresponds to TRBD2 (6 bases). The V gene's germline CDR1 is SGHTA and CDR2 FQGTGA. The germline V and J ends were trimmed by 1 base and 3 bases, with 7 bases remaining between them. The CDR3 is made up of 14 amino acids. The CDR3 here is CASSLMGLYNEQFF. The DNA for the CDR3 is TGTGCCAGCAGCTTAATGGGACTCTACAATGAGCAGTTCTTC. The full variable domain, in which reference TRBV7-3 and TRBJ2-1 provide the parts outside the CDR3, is GAGVSQTPSNKVTEKGKYVELRCDPISGHTALYWYRQSLGQGPEFLIYFQGTGAADDSGLPNDRFFAVRPEGSVSTLKIQRTERGDSAVYLCASSLMGLYNEQFFGPGTRLTVL.